The TCR beta chain under discussion was sequenced for a study of T cell changes during pregnancy in multiple sclerosis. Sequencing used immunoSEQ multiplex PCR; TCRdb keeps in-frame clones, though not all of them. The sample includes over 55,000 clones, 75% to 90% of them seen just once. Germline-derived CDR1 and CDR2 are SGHTA and FQGNSA. Trimming left V 5 bases short and J 2 bases short, with 15 bases between. The length of the CDR3 is 15 residues. This clone was counted once. The sample here was peripheral blood, taken after pregnancy. The chain recombines TRBV7-2 with TRBJ1-1, with D unresolved. The clonotype originates from a female donor in good health, enrolled as a control in a pregnancy study. DNA for the CDR3: TGTGCCAGCAGCACCGTCGGTGGCGGTAACACTGAAGCTTTCTTT. As protein: CASSTVGGGNTEAFF.